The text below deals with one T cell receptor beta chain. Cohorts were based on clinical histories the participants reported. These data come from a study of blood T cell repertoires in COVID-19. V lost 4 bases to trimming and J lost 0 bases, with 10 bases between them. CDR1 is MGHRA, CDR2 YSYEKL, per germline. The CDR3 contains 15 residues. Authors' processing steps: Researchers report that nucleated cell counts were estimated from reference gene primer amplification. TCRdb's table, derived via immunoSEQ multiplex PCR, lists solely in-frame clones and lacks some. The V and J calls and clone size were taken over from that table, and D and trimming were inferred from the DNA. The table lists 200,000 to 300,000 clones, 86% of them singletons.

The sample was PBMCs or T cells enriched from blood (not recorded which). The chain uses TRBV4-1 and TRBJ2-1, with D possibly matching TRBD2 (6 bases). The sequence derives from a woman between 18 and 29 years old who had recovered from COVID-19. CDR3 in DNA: TGCGCCAGCAGCCCGACTAGTAGCTCCTACAATGAGCAGTTCTTC. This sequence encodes CASSPTSSSYNEQFF.